The 27 T cell receptor beta chains below all came from one sample that was sequenced in a study of neurological immune-mediated disorders. Time point of the sample: longitudinal time-point 3. TCRdb reprocessed the 5' RACE reads via MiXCR and lists one record per CDR3 protein. Here the sample spans under 130,000 distinct CDR3 sequences, about 10% being singletons. Specimen: PBMCs. These receptors all stem from a female donor with HTLV-1-associated myelopathy (HAM/TSP).

This clonotype has a count of ten or more. The chain uses TRBV3-1 and TRBJ2-4; no clear D gene. Germline V gene lookup returns CDR1 LGHDT and CDR2 YNNKEL (reference sequence). Trimming cost V 2 bases and J 1 base, with 9 bases left between them. The CDR3 loop spans 15 amino acids. CDR3 DNA: TGTGCCAGCAGCCAAATGGGCATGGCCAAAAACATTCAGTACTTC. Translating gives CASSQMGMAKNIQYF. Complete variable domain (other parts from reference TRBV3-1 and TRBJ2-4): DTAVSQTPKYLVTQMGNDKSIKCEQNLGHDTMYWYKQDSKKFLKIMFSYNNKELIINETVPNRFSPKSPDKAHLNLHINSLELGDSAVYFCASSQMGMAKNIQYFGAGTRLSVL.

Many counts were recorded for this clonotype. The genes are TRBV20-1 and TRBJ1-2, with 7 nucleotides matching TRBD1. V lost 5 bases and J lost 8; bases outside the gene matches: 5. The CDR3 has 11 amino acids. Germline CDR1 reads DFQATT; CDR2 reads SNEGSKA (reference sequence). CDR3: CSAGTVGGYTF. The CDR3 DNA reads as TGCAGTGCTGGGACAGTGGGAGGCTACACCTTC.

This clonotype was seen at least ten times. CDR3 sequence reads: CASRGTGKNYGYTF. DNA for the CDR3: TGTGCCAGCCGCGGGACAGGAAAAAACTATGGCTACACCTTC. The chain carries TRBV10-3 and TRBJ1-2, with 8 bases identical to TRBD1. This CDR3 is 14 amino acids long. Looked up from germline, CDR1 is ENHRY and CDR2 is SYGVKD. V trimming: 10 bases; J trimming: 2 bases; junction bases outside the gene matches: 9.

This clonotype was seen at least ten times. This chain uses TRBV15 with TRBJ1-2; 7 nucleotides line up with TRBD1. The germline V gene has CDR1 LNHNV and CDR2 YYDKDF (reference sequence). V shed 3 bases, J shed 2 bases, and the junction held 0 bases outside the gene matches. This CDR3 comprises 13 residues. CDR3 protein: CATSRGQNYGYTF. Written as DNA, the CDR3 is TGTGCCACCAGCAGGGGACAGAACTATGGCTACACCTTC.

In the case of this clonotype: One end of the junction is discordant with germline, which a read error may explain. The chain combines TRBV5-1 with TRBJ2-2; D possibly corresponds to TRBD2 (6 bases). The germline gives CDR1 SGHRS, CDR2 YFSETQ. The CDR3 is made up of 14 amino acids. The CDR3 DNA follows: TGCGCCAGCAGCTCGACGGGGAAAACCGGGGGGCTGTTTTTT. It encodes CASSSTGKTGGLFF.

This chain connects TRBV5-8 to TRBJ2-5; D remains ambiguous. The germline CDR1 and CDR2 sequences are SGHTS and YDEGEE. V was clipped by 4 bases and J by 5 bases, with 9 bases between them. The CDR3 has 12 residues. As DNA, the CDR3 is TGTGCCAGCAGCCCGCCATGGGAGACCCAGTACTTC. Translation: CASSPPWETQYF.

This clonotype has a count of ten or more. The V and J genes are TRBV5-1 and TRBJ2-3; D gene unclear. Trimming took 3 bases from V and 12 from J, leaving 11 bases between them. The CDR3 is 11 residues long. The germline CDR1 and CDR2 sequences are SGHRS and YFSETQ. For the CDR3, the DNA is TGCGCCAGCAGCTCTCCGGGCCCTCAGTATTTT. It codes for CASSSPGPQYF.

Remarks on this clonotype: A read error is possible here, since a much larger clone lies one base away. Likely a read error: the CDR3 ends without its conserved phenylalanine or tryptophan. The gene calls are TRBV6-5 and TRBJ2-7; possible D gene TRBD1, 5 bases. Germline V gene lookup returns CDR1 MNHEY and CDR2 SVGAGI. The V gene lost 8 bases and the J gene lost 2 bases, with 19 bases spanning the gap. The CDR3 is 15 residues long. The CDR3 nucleotides read TGTGCCAGCCGCAAAAAGGACACCATAACCTACGAGCAGTACATC. Amino acid sequence: CASRKKDTITYEQYI.

This clonotype has a count of ten or more. The chain is built from TRBV6-6 and TRBJ1-4, with no clear D. Germline V gene sequence: CDR1 MNHNY, CDR2 SVGAGI (reference sequence). This CDR3 is built from 14 residues. V was pared by 5 bases and J by 0 bases, with 7 bases between. In DNA form, the CDR3 reads TGTGCCAGCAGTCCCTTTGCAACTAATGAAAAACTGTTTTTT. Residues: CASSPFATNEKLFF.

In its sample, this clonotype was seen many times. The CDR3, as DNA: TGCAGTGCTAGAGAATCCCCGGGACAGTATAACTATGGCTACACCTTC. Its translation is CSARESPGQYNYGYTF. This chain joins TRBV20-1 and TRBJ1-2; TRBD1 aligns across 7 bases. CDR1 DFQATT and CDR2 SNEGSKA come from the germline V gene (reference sequence). The CDR3 spans 16 residues. Trimming took 0 bases from V and 1 from J; bases not matched to a gene: 8.

This clonotype appeared many times. The chain uses TRBV7-2 and TRBJ2-5, with 10 positions matching TRBD2. The CDR3 is made up of 19 amino acids. Trimming at V came to 3 bases and at J to 4 bases, leaving 17 bases not matched to a gene. CDR1 SGHTA and CDR2 FQGNSA come from the germline V gene. The CDR3 protein is CASSFISTASGGARETQYF. The CDR3 coding sequence is TGTGCCAGCAGCTTTATATCGACCGCGAGCGGGGGGGCCAGAGAGACCCAGTACTTC.

This clonotype was counted many times. The gene calls are TRBV5-1 and TRBJ2-3; D may be TRBD1 or TRBD2 (5 bases each). CDR1 and CDR2 from the germline V gene are SGHRS and YFSETQ. V lost 4 bases to trimming and J lost 0 bases, with 9 bases between them. This CDR3 comprises 14 residues. The CDR3 coding sequence is TGCGCCAGCAGCGGGGGTTCTAGCACAGATACGCAGTATTTT. Amino acid sequence: CASSGGSSTDTQYF.

This clonotype appeared many times. V and J are TRBV20-1 and TRBJ2-1; possible D gene TRBD1, 5 bases. The CDR3 is 13 amino acids. CDR1 is DFQATT and CDR2 is SNEGSKA in the germline V gene (reference sequence). V lost 5 bases and J 6 bases, leaving 14 bases between the germline ends. CDR3: CSADTGASNEQFF. The CDR3 DNA reads as TGCAGTGCTGACACTGGGGCGAGCAATGAGCAGTTCTTC.

This chain links TRBV9 with TRBJ2-2; D call uncertain. Per germline, CDR1 SGDLS and CDR2 YYNGEE. This CDR3 has 14 residues. V shed 5 bases and J shed 1 base, with 9 bases lying between them. In DNA, the CDR3 is TGTGCCAGCAGATTGGCTGAGAACACCGGGGAGCTGTTTTTT. This sequence encodes CASRLAENTGELFF.

The chain carries TRBV20-1 and TRBJ2-1; no clear D gene. CDR1 and CDR2 (germline): DFQATT, SNEGSKA (reference sequence). V was trimmed by 5 bases and J by 5 bases, leaving 16 bases between them. This CDR3 has 14 residues. CDR3 nucleotides: TGCAGTGCTGGTAAAGCTGGGAACAACAATGAGCAGTTCTTC. Translating gives CSAGKAGNNNEQFF.

As regards this clonotype: A much larger clone sits a single nucleotide away, making a read error possible. This chain links TRBV4-1 with TRBJ2-7; 7 nucleotides agree with TRBD1. The J segment lost 3 bases and the V segment lost 2 bases, leaving 10 bases of the junction unmatched. The V gene's germline CDR1 is MGHRA and CDR2 YSYEKL. The CDR3 runs 16 residues. DNA for the CDR3: TGCGCCAGCAGCCAAACACCGGTACAGGGGTTCTACGAGCAGTACTTC. Translation gives CASSQTPVQGFYEQYF.

Many counts were recorded for this clonotype. The CDR3 loop reads CASSLAGTDSYEQYF. CDR3 coding DNA: TGTGCCAGCAGCCTCGCCGGGACAGACTCCTACGAGCAGTACTTC. The chain uses TRBV6-5 and TRBJ2-7; 7 positions agree with TRBD1. The germline V gene encodes CDR1 MNHEY and CDR2 SVGAGI. The J segment lost 0 bases and the V segment lost 6 bases, leaving 8 bases of the junction unmatched. The CDR3 has 15 amino acids.

This clonotype was observed many times. This chain connects TRBV5-1 to TRBJ1-1; TRBD1 aligns across 7 bases. V shed 1 base and J 2 bases; nucleotides not matched to a gene: 5. The CDR3 totals 15 residues. The germline CDR1 and CDR2 sequences are SGHRS and YFSETQ. The CDR3 reads CASSLTGQHNTEAFF. In DNA, the CDR3 is TGCGCCAGCAGCTTGACGGGACAGCATAACACTGAAGCTTTCTTT.

This clonotype was seen ten or more times. The rearrangement uses TRBV5-5 and TRBJ1-2; 7 bases are shared with TRBD1. The length of the CDR3 is 14 residues. V lost 0 bases, J lost 6 bases, and 5 bases stayed unmatched. Germline CDR1 and CDR2: SGHKS and YYEKEE (reference sequence). The CDR3 protein is CASSLAQGSDGYTF. In DNA, the CDR3 is TGTGCCAGCAGCTTGGCACAGGGGTCGGATGGCTACACCTTC.

This clonotype appeared many times. This chain joins TRBV20-1 and TRBJ2-1; the match to TRBD2 covers 7 bases. J lost 5 bases, V lost 6 bases, and 7 bases had no gene match. Germline V gene lookup returns CDR1 DFQATT and CDR2 SNEGSKA (reference sequence). The CDR3 is 13 residues long. This chain's CDR3 is CSAGRGADNEQFF. The DNA of the CDR3 is TGCAGTGCAGGGAGGGGCGCCGACAATGAGCAGTTCTTC.

This clonotype was observed many times. V usage is TRBV5-1 and J usage is TRBJ2-7; possibly TRBD2 for D (9 bases). The CDR3 contains 14 residues. Germline-derived CDR1 and CDR2 are SGHRS and YFSETQ. V dropped 3 bases and J dropped 7 bases, with 17 bases sitting between them. CDR3 bases: TGCGCCAGCAGCTCGACAGGGGCGGGAGGGGAGCAGTACTTC. Translating gives CASSSTGAGGEQYF.

The rearrangement uses TRBV11-2 and TRBJ2-3; D is possibly TRBD2 (5 bases). The CDR3 length is 14 residues. V lost 1 base and J 7 bases, leaving 12 bases between the germline ends. Germline values: CDR1 SGHAT, CDR2 FQNNGV. CDR3 DNA sequence: TGTGCCAGCAGCTTAGTGGGCCGGGGAAATACGCAGTATTTT. This codes for CASSLVGRGNTQYF.

This clonotype has ten or more counts. The chain carries TRBV5-1 and TRBJ2-2; the D gene could be TRBD1 or TRBD2 (5 bases each). Trimming removed 5 bases from V and 0 bases from J, with 14 bases in between. In germline, CDR1 is SGHRS, CDR2 YFSETQ. CDR3 length: 16 residues. CDR3 residues: CASSLPGPTNTGELFF. The CDR3 DNA sequence: TGCGCCAGCAGTTTACCGGGACCTACGAACACCGGGGAGCTGTTTTTT. The entire variable domain, with the rest obtained from reference TRBV5-1 and TRBJ2-2, is as follows: KAGVTQTPRYLIKTRGQQVTLSCSPISGHRSVSWYQQTPGQGLQFLFEYFSETQRNKGNFPGRFSGRQFSNSRSEMNVSTLELGDSALYLCASSLPGPTNTGELFFGEGSRLTVL.

In this sample, this clonotype turned up many times. V gene TRBV20-1 combines with J gene TRBJ2-1, with D possibly TRBD2 on 6 matching bases. The CDR3 covers 13 residues. Looked up from germline, CDR1 is DFQATT and CDR2 is SNEGSKA (reference sequence). V dropped 0 bases and J dropped 9 bases, with 12 bases sitting between them. CDR3 protein: CSARDRRGGEQFF. CDR3 DNA sequence: TGCAGTGCTAGAGATCGGAGGGGAGGTGAGCAGTTCTTC.

This clonotype has ten or more counts. The rearrangement uses TRBV4-1 and TRBJ2-3; D is uncertain. Germline assignment: CDR1 MGHRA and CDR2 YSYEKL. Trimming stripped 3 bases from V and 0 bases from J, with 7 bases between. CDR3 length: 14 amino acids. CDR3: CASSQVQSTDTQYF. DNA for the CDR3: TGCGCCAGCAGCCAGGTTCAGAGCACAGATACGCAGTATTTT.

This clonotype was seen repeatedly, ten times or more. The rearrangement uses TRBV7-8 and TRBJ1-2, with D possibly matching TRBD1 (6 bases). The CDR3 runs to 16 residues. Germline assignment: CDR1 SGHVS and CDR2 FQNEAQ. V was cut by 1 base and J by 0 bases, with 12 bases left in between. CDR3 residues: CASSLVAGGTNYGYTF. The CDR3 coding sequence is TGTGCCAGCAGCTTAGTTGCGGGGGGCACTAACTATGGCTACACCTTC. The full variable domain, its missing parts supplied by reference TRBV7-8 and TRBJ1-2, is GAGVSQSPRYKVAKRGQDVALRCDPISGHVSLFWYQQALGQGPEFLTYFQNEAQLDKSGLPSDRFFAERPEGSVSTLKIQRTQQEDSAVYLCASSLVAGGTNYGYTFGSGTRLTVV.

This clonotype has at least ten counts. The chain employs TRBV7-2 and TRBJ2-3; 11 nucleotides line up with TRBD2. This CDR3 is built from 15 residues. CDR1 and CDR2 (germline): SGHTA, FQGNSA. Trimming at V came to 3 bases and at J to 5 bases, leaving 4 bases not matched to a gene. The CDR3 spells CASSFSGGAEDTQYF. In nucleotides, the CDR3 is TGTGCCAGCAGCTTTAGCGGGGGGGCCGAAGATACGCAGTATTTT. Full variable domain (remainder filled in from reference TRBV7-2 and TRBJ2-3): GAGVSQSPSNKVTEKGKDVELRCDPISGHTALYWYRQSLGQGLEFLIYFQGNSAPDKSGLPSDRFSAERTGGSVSTLTIQRTQQEDSAVYLCASSFSGGAEDTQYFGPGTRLTVL.